The 30 T cell receptor beta chains reported below all come from one sample, sequenced in a study of blood T cells in healthy people across ages. Primed by a sample-barcoded 5' primer and a J-beta primer mix, a second PCR proceeded for roughly 7 to 12 cycles. TCRdb fed the 5' RACE reads into MiXCR, producing one record per CDR3 protein. The sample carries about 1,500,000 distinct CDR3 sequences, around 42% recorded once. Specimen: blood. Receptors originate from a woman aged 18 to 35 in good health.

The chain links TRBV9 to TRBJ2-7; D tentatively reads TRBD1 or TRBD2 (5 bases each). The ends were cut back, 7 bases at V and 3 bases at J, with 17 bases in the middle. The CDR3 spans 14 residues. CDR1 SGDLS and CDR2 YYNGEE come from the germline V gene. The CDR3 here is CASGDLDPHYEQYF. In DNA form, the CDR3 reads TGTGCCAGCGGGGACCTAGACCCACACTACGAGCAGTACTTC.

The chain combines TRBV5-1 with TRBJ2-4, with TRBD1 identical over 8 bases. The germline gives CDR1 SGHRS, CDR2 YFSETQ. This CDR3 is built from 15 residues. With 6 bases clipped from V and 1 base from J, the junction kept 6 bases outside the gene matches. CDR3 amino acids: CASKDRGLAKNIQYF. CDR3 DNA sequence: TGCGCCAGCAAAGACAGGGGATTGGCCAAAAACATTCAGTACTTC.

V gene TRBV27 combines with J gene TRBJ1-6; D gene uncertain. Looked up from germline, CDR1 is MNHEY and CDR2 is SMNVEV (reference sequence). Trimming cost V 7 bases and J 5 bases, with 9 bases left between them. This CDR3 contains 13 residues. The CDR3 reads CASMLSNNSPLHF. The CDR3 nucleotides read TGTGCCAGCATGTTGTCGAATAATTCACCCCTCCACTTT.

The J gene is TRBJ2-3, the V gene TRBV6-1; 9 nucleotides agree with TRBD2. Unmatched junction bases numbered 15, after V lost 6 bases and J lost 5 bases. The germline CDR1 and CDR2 sequences are MNHNS and SASEGT. This CDR3 has 17 residues. This CDR3 reads CASRGHGLAGIVDTQYF. Here the CDR3 DNA reads TGTGCCAGCAGGGGACATGGGCTAGCGGGAATCGTAGATACGCAGTATTTT.

J is TRBJ2-7 and V is TRBV4-1; 7 nucleotides line up with TRBD1. V lost 1 base, J lost 1 base, and 10 bases stayed unmatched. Germline CDR1 MGHRA, CDR2 YSYEKL. This CDR3 contains 17 residues. The CDR3 bases are TGCGCCAGCAGCCAAGGCCATGAACAGGGGACATCCTACGAGCAGTACTTC. Its translation: CASSQGHEQGTSYEQYF.

This chain connects TRBV6-5 to TRBJ2-5, with D perhaps matching TRBD1 or TRBD2 (5 bases each). The germline V gene has CDR1 MNHEY and CDR2 SVGAGI. V was clipped by 5 bases and J by 6 bases, with 13 bases between them. The CDR3 covers 13 residues. In nucleotides, the CDR3 is TGTGCCAGCAGTCACGGTCTGGGACAGACCCAGTACTTC. It is translated as CASSHGLGQTQYF.

The table lists this clonotype with many counts. The J gene is TRBJ2-4, the V gene TRBV12-3 or TRBV12-4; unclear D gene. The V end lost 5 bases, the J end lost 7 bases, and 9 bases lay between the germline ends. The CDR3 has 12 residues. CDR3 loop: CASSLLGNIQYF. The CDR3 nucleotides are TGTGCCAGCAGTCTCCTGGGGAACATTCAGTACTTC.

J is TRBJ2-1 and V is TRBV15, with D perhaps matching TRBD2 (6 bases). V was trimmed by 0 bases and J by 5 bases, leaving 20 bases between them. CDR3 length: 18 residues. Germline assignment: CDR1 LNHNV and CDR2 YYDKDF (reference sequence). CDR3 sequence: CATSRESPQLAPDNEQFF. The CDR3, as DNA: TGTGCCACCAGCAGAGAATCCCCCCAGCTAGCGCCAGACAATGAGCAGTTCTTC.

The chain has TRBV5-1 and TRBJ2-2; 10 bases match TRBD2. The germline CDR1 and CDR2 sequences are SGHRS and YFSETQ. The CDR3 is made up of 16 amino acids. V dropped 4 bases and J dropped 0; count of bases not matched to a gene: 3. The CDR3 region is CASSDGLAANTGELFF. In nucleotides, the CDR3 is TGCGCCAGCAGCGATGGACTAGCGGCGAACACCGGGGAGCTGTTTTTT.

This clonotype showed up many times. CDR3 sequence reads: CASSLMRETQYF. CDR3 DNA: TGTGCCAGCAGCTTGATGAGAGAGACCCAGTACTTC. V is TRBV7-8 and J is TRBJ2-5; D remains ambiguous. The CDR3 is made up of 12 amino acids. V lost 3 bases, J lost 4 bases, and 6 bases lay in between. The germline gives CDR1 SGHVS, CDR2 FQNEAQ.

The V and J genes are TRBV11-2 and TRBJ2-7, with 7 bases lining up with TRBD2. Germline V lookup: CDR1 SGHAT, CDR2 FQNNGV. The CDR3 covers 15 residues. J was trimmed by 4 bases and V by 1 base; bases with no gene match: 7. The CDR3 here is CASSLVRGGGYEQYF. CDR3 sequence (DNA): TGTGCCAGCAGCTTAGTCCGCGGGGGTGGATACGAGCAGTACTTC.

The rearrangement uses TRBV7-2 and TRBJ2-7, with 12 bases identical to TRBD1. The assigned J gene may be wrong: the sequence end matches TRBJ2-5 better. The germline gives CDR1 SGHTA, CDR2 FQGNSA. The CDR3 contains 15 residues. In DNA form, the CDR3 reads TGTGCCAGCAGCTTATGGGACAGGGGGCCTGGGACCCAGTACTTC. It specifies CASSLWDRGPGTQYF.

This clonotype has a handful of counts. V gene TRBV5-1 combines with J gene TRBJ2-3; TRBD2 matches 11 bases. Germline V gene sequence: CDR1 SGHRS, CDR2 YFSETQ. The CDR3 extends over 17 amino acids. The junction had 11 bases not matched to a gene; V was cut back by 4 bases and J by 4 bases. CDR3: CASSAGGTSGTPDTQYF. CDR3 sequence (DNA): TGCGCCAGCAGCGCTGGTGGGACTAGCGGAACCCCAGATACGCAGTATTTT.

This chain links TRBV19 with TRBJ2-3; possibly TRBD2 for D (5 bases). With 2 bases removed from V and 2 bases from J, the gap between germline ends came to 14 bases. The CDR3 spans 16 residues. Germline CDR1 is LNHDA and CDR2 is SQIVND (reference sequence). The CDR3 DNA reads as TGTGCCAGTAGTATAAAAGGAGGACTTATCACAGATACGCAGTATTTT. This translates into CASSIKGGLITDTQYF.

V is TRBV12-3 or TRBV12-4 and J is TRBJ1-6; 8 nucleotides agree with TRBD1. This CDR3 region has 14 residues. The J segment lost 9 bases and the V segment lost 6 bases, leaving 7 bases of the junction unmatched. CDR3 sequence reads: CASRPGQVVSPLHF. DNA of the CDR3: TGTGCCAGCAGACCGGGACAGGTCGTTTCACCCCTCCACTTT.

The chain uses TRBV6-2 or TRBV6-3 and TRBJ2-2; D uncertain. V was cut by 6 bases and J by 7 bases, with 18 bases left in between. The CDR3 has 15 amino acids. Germline loops: CDR1 MNHEY, CDR2 SVGEGT. CDR3 nucleotide sequence: TGTGCCAGCAGCCCCGACTTCTCGTCGAGCGGGGAGCTGTTTTTT. This gives the protein CASSPDFSSSGELFF.

V is TRBV9 and J is TRBJ2-3, with 9 nucleotides matching TRBD2. The CDR3 has 19 amino acids. V trimming: 2 bases; J trimming: 2 bases; junction bases outside the gene matches: 15. CDR1 is SGDLS, CDR2 YYNGEE, per germline. The CDR3 DNA reads as TGTGCCAGCAGCGTGAGCCCCCTAAGGCGGGAGGGATACACAGATACGCAGTATTTT. Its translation: CASSVSPLRREGYTDTQYF.

This sequence joins TRBV6-5 and TRBJ2-1; TRBD1 agrees at 7 bases. V was pared by 1 base and J by 3 bases, with 3 bases of the junction left unmatched. The CDR3 length is 15 residues. Germline assignment: CDR1 MNHEY and CDR2 SVGAGI. The CDR3 nucleotides read TGTGCCAGCAGTTACTACGGGGACAGCTACAATGAGCAGTTCTTC. Translated: CASSYYGDSYNEQFF.

The chain has TRBV4-1 and TRBJ1-6, with D perhaps matching TRBD1 (5 bases). The length of the CDR3 is 16 residues. Trimming took off 4 bases at V and 6 bases at J, with 16 bases between the two ends. The germline gives CDR1 MGHRA, CDR2 YSYEKL. The CDR3, as DNA: TGCGCCAGCAGCCTCCAGGGTGGGGAGGGTAATTCACCCCTCCACTTT. Amino acids: CASSLQGGEGNSPLHF.

The chain uses TRBV5-1 and TRBJ1-4; 8 bases are shared with TRBD1. Germline V gene data show CDR1 as SGHRS and CDR2 as YFSETQ. The V gene end was trimmed by 4 bases and the J gene end by 8 bases; junction bases not matched to a gene: 7. There are 14 residues in the CDR3. The CDR3 reads CASSPTGEGEKLFF. DNA for the CDR3: TGCGCCAGCAGCCCGACAGGGGAGGGAGAAAAACTGTTTTTT.

This clonotype showed up many times. The CDR3, as DNA: TGTGCCAGCGAACAGGGGAGTATTTATGGCTACACCTTC. The encoded protein is CASEQGSIYGYTF. The chain has TRBV2 and TRBJ1-2; TRBD1 matches at 7 bases. Germline V gives CDR1 SNHLY, CDR2 FYNNEI. J was trimmed by 5 bases and V by 8 bases; bases with no gene match: 8. The CDR3 is made up of 13 amino acids.

This clonotype was found a few times. The chain couples TRBV12-3 or TRBV12-4 to TRBJ2-3; D unresolved. V lost 5 bases and J 2 bases, leaving 8 bases between the germline ends. The CDR3 has 13 residues. As DNA, the CDR3 is TGTGCCAGCAGTGACTTTGCCACAGATACGCAGTATTTT. Its translation is CASSDFATDTQYF.

The chain joins TRBV24-1 to TRBJ2-2; 11 bases line up with TRBD1. In germline, CDR1 is KGHDR, CDR2 SFDVKD. This CDR3 is 15 amino acids long. Unmatched junction bases numbered 3, after V lost 3 bases and J lost 7 bases. This CDR3 reads CATSDGQGAIGELFF. Here the CDR3 DNA reads TGTGCCACCAGTGATGGACAGGGGGCGATCGGGGAGCTGTTTTTT.

This chain uses TRBV5-1 with TRBJ2-5; D call uncertain. The J call may be incorrect, as the DNA end agrees better with TRBJ2-7. Germline V gene lookup returns CDR1 SGHRS and CDR2 YFSETQ. This CDR3 contains 13 residues. Here the CDR3 reads CASSPQVVDEQYF. The CDR3 coding sequence is TGCGCCAGCAGCCCGCAAGTGGTAGACGAGCAGTACTTC.

V usage is TRBV20-1 and J usage is TRBJ2-3, with unresolved D. Trimming left V 6 bases short and J 2 bases short, with 9 bases between. The CDR3 contains 12 residues. Germline CDR1 and CDR2: DFQATT and SNEGSKA (reference sequence). DNA for the CDR3: TGCAGTGCAGGCCGGACCACAGATACGCAGTATTTT. Its protein is CSAGRTTDTQYF.

This clonotype turned up a few times. The chain employs TRBV27 and TRBJ2-7; possibly TRBD1 for D (6 bases). The CDR3 is made up of 14 amino acids. CDR1 is MNHEY, CDR2 SMNVEV, per germline (reference sequence). Trimming shortened V by 8 bases and J by 0 bases, and 14 bases separated the two germline ends. The CDR3 DNA follows: TGTGCCAGCCGAGACAGGTTATCCTCCTACGAGCAGTACTTC. Translation: CASRDRLSSYEQYF.

The chain joins TRBV5-1 to TRBJ2-1; D is perhaps TRBD2 (6 bases). This CDR3 contains 15 residues. Per germline, CDR1 SGHRS and CDR2 YFSETQ. The V and J ends lost 0 bases and 3 bases respectively, with 10 bases between them. CDR3 protein: CASSLDGSLYNEQFF. In DNA, the CDR3 is TGCGCCAGCAGCTTGGACGGGAGTCTCTACAATGAGCAGTTCTTC.

This clonotype was seen a few times. The chain recombines TRBV29-1 with TRBJ2-5; the D gene is possibly TRBD1 (7 bases). The CDR3 consists of 14 residues. CDR1 and CDR2 (germline): SQVTM, ANQGSEA. The V and J ends lost 4 bases and 5 bases respectively, with 17 bases between them. The CDR3 spells CSVGPLAGGETQYF. DNA for the CDR3: TGCAGCGTTGGTCCACTAGCAGGGGGGGAGACCCAGTACTTC.

The chain is built from TRBV28 and TRBJ1-2; D is ambiguous. Germline V gene data show CDR1 as MDHEN and CDR2 as SYDVKM. Trimming stripped 5 bases from V and 7 bases from J, with 17 bases between. This CDR3 comprises 14 residues. Here the CDR3 DNA reads TGTGCCAGCAGTCTTGCAGACGGCAGCCGTGGCTACACCTTC. The encoded protein is CASSLADGSRGYTF.

A few counts support this clonotype. V and J are TRBV7-2 and TRBJ2-3; TRBD1 matches 8 bases. Germline V CDR1 and CDR2: SGHTA, FQGNSA. The CDR3 runs to 15 residues. V gave up 2 bases and J gave up 4 bases; unmatched junction bases: 5. CDR3 in DNA: TGTGCCAGCAGCTTACAACCGGGACAGGCAGATACGCAGTATTTT. Encoded protein: CASSLQPGQADTQYF.